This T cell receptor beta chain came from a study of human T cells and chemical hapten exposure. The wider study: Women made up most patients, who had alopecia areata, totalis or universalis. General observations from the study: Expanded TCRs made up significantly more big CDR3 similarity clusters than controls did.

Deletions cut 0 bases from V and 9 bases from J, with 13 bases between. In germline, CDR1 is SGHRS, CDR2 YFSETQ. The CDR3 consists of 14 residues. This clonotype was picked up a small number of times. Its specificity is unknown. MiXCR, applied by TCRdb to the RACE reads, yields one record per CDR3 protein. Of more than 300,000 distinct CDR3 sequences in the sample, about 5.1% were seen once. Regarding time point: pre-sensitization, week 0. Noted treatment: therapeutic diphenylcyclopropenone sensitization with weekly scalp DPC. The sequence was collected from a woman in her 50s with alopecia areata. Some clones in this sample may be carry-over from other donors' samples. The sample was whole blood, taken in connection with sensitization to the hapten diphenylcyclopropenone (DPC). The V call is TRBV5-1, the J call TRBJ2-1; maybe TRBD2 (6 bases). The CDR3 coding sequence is TGCGCCAGCAGCTTGGCCGGGAGTTTCGCTGAGCAGTTCTTC. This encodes CASSLAGSFAEQFF.